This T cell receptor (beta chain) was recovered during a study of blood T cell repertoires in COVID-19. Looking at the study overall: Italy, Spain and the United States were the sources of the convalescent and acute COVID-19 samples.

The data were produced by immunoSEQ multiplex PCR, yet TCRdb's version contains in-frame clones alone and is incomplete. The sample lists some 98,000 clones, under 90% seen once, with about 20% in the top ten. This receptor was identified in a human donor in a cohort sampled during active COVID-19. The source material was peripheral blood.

The CDR3 DNA reads as TGTGCCAGCAGTTCCTCCGGGTCACCCCTCCACTTT. Translation gives CASSSSGSPLHF. The chain uses TRBV27 and TRBJ1-6; D ambiguous. CDR3 length equals 12 residues. Trimming removed 4 bases at V and 10 bases at J, with 8 bases between. CDR1 and CDR2 from the germline V gene are MNHEY and SMNVEV (reference sequence).